Below, one T cell receptor (beta chain) is given with its context. Its antigen is as yet unknown. The data were taken from a study of T cell responses to AZD1222 COVID-19 vaccine. Study-wide results and limits: Spike-specific TCRs gained breadth and depth after people received two AZD1222 doses. Clonal diversity was possibly underestimated, and the donors were mostly white British, with more females. Vaccine-associated CD4 TCRs ranged over spike, dominating at 160-218 and 743-854.

TCRdb keeps only in-frame clones here, not all; method: immunoSEQ multiplex PCR. The repertoire holds some 280,000 clones, with about 94% as singletons. The CDR3 covers 20 residues. Germline trimming cut 3 bases from V and 5 bases from J; bases unmatched to any gene: 23. Germline V gene data show CDR1 as LGHDT and CDR2 as YNNKEL (reference sequence). Sequenced material: peripheral blood, taken 28 days after the second AZD1222 dose. The chain links TRBV3-1 (or the pseudogene TRBV3-2) to TRBJ2-5; TRBD2 matches 8 bases. The sequence was obtained from an adult who received the AZD1222 COVID-19 vaccine. The CDR3 DNA follows: TGTGCCAGCAGCCAGGGACATCTAGCGCTCCTCCAGCGGGGGATCGAGACCCAGTACTTC. Its protein is CASSQGHLALLQRGIETQYF.